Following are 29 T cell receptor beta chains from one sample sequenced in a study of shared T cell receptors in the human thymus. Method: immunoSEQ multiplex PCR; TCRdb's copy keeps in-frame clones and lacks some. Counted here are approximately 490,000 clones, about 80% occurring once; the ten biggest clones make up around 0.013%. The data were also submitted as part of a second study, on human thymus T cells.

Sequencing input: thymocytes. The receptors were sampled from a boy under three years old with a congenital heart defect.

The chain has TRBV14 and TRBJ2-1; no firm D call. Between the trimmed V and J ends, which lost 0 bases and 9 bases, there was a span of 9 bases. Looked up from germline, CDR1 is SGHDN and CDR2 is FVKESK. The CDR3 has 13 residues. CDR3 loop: CASSQERSCEQFF. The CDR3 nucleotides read TGTGCCAGCAGCCAAGAGCGGAGCTGTGAGCAGTTCTTC. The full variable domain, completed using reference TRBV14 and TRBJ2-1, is EAGVTQFPSHSVIEKGQTVTLRCDPISGHDNLYWYRRVMGKEIKFLLHFVKESKQDESGMPNNRFLAERTGGTYSTLKVQPAELEDSGVYFCASSQERSCEQFFGPGTRLTVL.

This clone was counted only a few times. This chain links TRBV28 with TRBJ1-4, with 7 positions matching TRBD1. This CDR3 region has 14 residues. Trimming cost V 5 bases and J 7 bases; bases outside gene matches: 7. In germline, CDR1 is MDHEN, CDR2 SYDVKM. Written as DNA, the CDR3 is TGTGCCAGCAGTAGAAGACAGGGTCCTGAAAAACTGTTTTTT. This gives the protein CASSRRQGPEKLFF.

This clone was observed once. For the CDR3, the DNA is TGTGCCAGCAGTCGGACAGGGATGCGCAATGAGCAGTTCTTC. This codes for CASSRTGMRNEQFF. V gene TRBV2 combines with J gene TRBJ2-1; 8 bases are a match to TRBD1. This CDR3 has 14 residues. Germline assignment: CDR1 SNHLY and CDR2 FYNNEI. The V gene end was trimmed by 5 bases and the J gene end by 6 bases; junction bases not matched to a gene: 6.

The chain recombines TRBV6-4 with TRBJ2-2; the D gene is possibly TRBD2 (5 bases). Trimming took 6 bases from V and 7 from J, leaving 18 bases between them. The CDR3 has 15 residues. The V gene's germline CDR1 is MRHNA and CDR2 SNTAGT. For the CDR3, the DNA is TGTGCCAGCAGCGCCGTGGGTGGAGGCCTCGGGGAGCTGTTTTTT. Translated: CASSAVGGGLGELFF.

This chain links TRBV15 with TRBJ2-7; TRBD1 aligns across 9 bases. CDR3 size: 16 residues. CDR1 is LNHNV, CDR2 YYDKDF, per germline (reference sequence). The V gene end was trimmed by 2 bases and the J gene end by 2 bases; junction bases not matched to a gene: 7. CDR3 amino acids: CATSRLFRDRAYEQYF. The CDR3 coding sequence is TGTGCCACCAGCAGACTTTTCCGGGACAGGGCCTACGAGCAGTACTTC.

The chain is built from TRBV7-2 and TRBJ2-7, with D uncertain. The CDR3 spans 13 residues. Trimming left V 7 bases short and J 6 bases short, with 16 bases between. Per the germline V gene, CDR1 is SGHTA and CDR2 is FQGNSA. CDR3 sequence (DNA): TGTGCCAGCATCCGGTTAGATCACGGCGAGCAGTACTTC. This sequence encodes CASIRLDHGEQYF.

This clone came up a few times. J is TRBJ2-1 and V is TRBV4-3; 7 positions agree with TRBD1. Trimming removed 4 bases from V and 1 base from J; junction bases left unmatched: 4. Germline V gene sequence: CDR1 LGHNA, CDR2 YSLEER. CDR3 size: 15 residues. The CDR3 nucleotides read TGCGCCAGCAGCCTCCCGGGACAGTCCTACAATGAGCAGTTCTTC. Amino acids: CASSLPGQSYNEQFF.

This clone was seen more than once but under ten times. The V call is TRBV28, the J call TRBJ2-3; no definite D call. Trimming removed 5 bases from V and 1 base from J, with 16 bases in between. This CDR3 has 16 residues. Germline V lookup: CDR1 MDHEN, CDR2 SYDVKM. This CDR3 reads CASSRKRKRGTDTQYF. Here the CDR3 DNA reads TGTGCCAGCAGTCGCAAACGGAAGCGAGGCACAGATACGCAGTATTTT.

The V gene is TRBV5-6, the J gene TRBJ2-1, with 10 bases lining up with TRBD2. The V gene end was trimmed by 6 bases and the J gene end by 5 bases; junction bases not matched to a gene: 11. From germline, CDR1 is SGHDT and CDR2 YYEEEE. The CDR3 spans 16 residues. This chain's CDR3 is CASTYHKREGHNEQFF. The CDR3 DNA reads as TGTGCCAGCACCTATCATAAGCGGGAGGGCCACAATGAGCAGTTCTTC.

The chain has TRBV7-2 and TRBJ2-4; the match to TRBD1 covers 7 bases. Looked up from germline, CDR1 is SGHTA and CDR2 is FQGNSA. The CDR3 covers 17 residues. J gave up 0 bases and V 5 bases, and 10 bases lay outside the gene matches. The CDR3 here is CASSPPTGDGAKNIQYF. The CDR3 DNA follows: TGTGCCAGCAGCCCTCCAACAGGGGACGGAGCCAAAAACATTCAGTACTTC. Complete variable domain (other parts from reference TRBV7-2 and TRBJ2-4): GAGVSQSPSNKVTEKGKDVELRCDPISGHTALYWYRQSLGQGLEFLIYFQGNSAPDKSGLPSDRFSAERTGGSVSTLTIQRTQQEDSAVYLCASSPPTGDGAKNIQYFGAGTRLSVL.

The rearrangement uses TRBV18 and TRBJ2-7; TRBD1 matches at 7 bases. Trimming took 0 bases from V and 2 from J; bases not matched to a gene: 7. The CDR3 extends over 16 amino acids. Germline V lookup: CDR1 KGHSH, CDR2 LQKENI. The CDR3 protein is CASSPPPGTVPYEQYF. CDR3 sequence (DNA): TGTGCCAGCTCACCACCTCCGGGGACAGTACCCTACGAGCAGTACTTC.

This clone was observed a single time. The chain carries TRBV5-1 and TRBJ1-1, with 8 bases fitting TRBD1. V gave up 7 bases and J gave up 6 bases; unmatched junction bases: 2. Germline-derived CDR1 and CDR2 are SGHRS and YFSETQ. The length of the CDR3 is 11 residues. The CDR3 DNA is TGCGCCAGCGGACAGGGTCCTGAAGCTTTCTTT. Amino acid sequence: CASGQGPEAFF.

CDR3 bases: TGTGCCATATGGGGGAGGGATGGCTACACCTTC. Translation: CAIWGRDGYTF. This chain uses TRBV6-1 with TRBJ1-2, with D maybe TRBD1 (5 bases). The V end lost 10 bases, the J end lost 6 bases, and 12 bases lay between the germline ends. The CDR3 length is 11 residues. Germline V gene sequence: CDR1 MNHNS, CDR2 SASEGT.

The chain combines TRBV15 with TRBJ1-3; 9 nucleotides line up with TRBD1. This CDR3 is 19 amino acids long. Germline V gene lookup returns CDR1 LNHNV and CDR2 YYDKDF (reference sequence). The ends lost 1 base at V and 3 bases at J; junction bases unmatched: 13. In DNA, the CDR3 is TGTGCCACCAGCAGAGGGGGGACAGGGTCCTCCCCTATTGGAAACACCATATATTTT. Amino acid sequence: CATSRGGTGSSPIGNTIYF.

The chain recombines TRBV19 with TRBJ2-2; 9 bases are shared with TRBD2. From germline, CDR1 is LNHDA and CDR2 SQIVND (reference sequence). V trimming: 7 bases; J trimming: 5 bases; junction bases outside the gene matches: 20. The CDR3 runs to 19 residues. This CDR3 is CASTPGRGRTSVVTGELFF. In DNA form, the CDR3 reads TGTGCCAGTACCCCAGGTAGGGGGCGGACTAGCGTCGTAACCGGGGAGCTGTTTTTT.

CDR3 bases: TGTGCCAGCAGCTTTGCAGGCGGGGAGCAGTACTTC. Translation gives CASSFAGGEQYF. The genes are TRBV7-8 and TRBJ2-7; D might be TRBD2 (5 bases). Deletions cut 3 bases from V and 7 bases from J, with 10 bases between. The CDR3 runs 12 residues. The V gene's germline CDR1 is SGHVS and CDR2 FQNEAQ.

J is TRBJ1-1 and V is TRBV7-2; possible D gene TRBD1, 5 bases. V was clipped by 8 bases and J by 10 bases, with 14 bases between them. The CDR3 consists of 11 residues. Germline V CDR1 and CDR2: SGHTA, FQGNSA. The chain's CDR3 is CASGDSPAAFF. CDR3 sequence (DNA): TGTGCCAGCGGAGACAGTCCCGCAGCTTTCTTT.

The CDR3 protein is CASRADRGGYGYTF. The CDR3 nucleotides are TGTGCCAGCAGGGCCGACAGAGGAGGGTATGGCTACACCTTC. The gene calls are TRBV2 and TRBJ1-2; tentatively, D is TRBD1 (5 bases). Germline CDR1 is SNHLY and CDR2 is FYNNEI. Trimming removed 6 bases from V and 5 bases from J, with 16 bases in between. The CDR3 consists of 14 residues.

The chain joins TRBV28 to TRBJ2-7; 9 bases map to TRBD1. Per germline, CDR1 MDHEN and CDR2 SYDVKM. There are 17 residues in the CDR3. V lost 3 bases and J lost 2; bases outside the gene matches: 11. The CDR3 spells CASSFKGTQGAAYEQYF. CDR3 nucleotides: TGTGCCAGCAGTTTTAAGGGGACACAGGGGGCGGCCTACGAGCAGTACTTC.

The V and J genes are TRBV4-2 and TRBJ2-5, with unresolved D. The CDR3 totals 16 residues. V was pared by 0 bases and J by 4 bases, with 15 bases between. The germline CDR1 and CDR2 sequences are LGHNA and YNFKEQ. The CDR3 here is CASSQEPRSFGETQYF. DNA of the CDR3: TGTGCCAGCAGCCAAGAACCCCGGAGTTTTGGAGAGACCCAGTACTTC.

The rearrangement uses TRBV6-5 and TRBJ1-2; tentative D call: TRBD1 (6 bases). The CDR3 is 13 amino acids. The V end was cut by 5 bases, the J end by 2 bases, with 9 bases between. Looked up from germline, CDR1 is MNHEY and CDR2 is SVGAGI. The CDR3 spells CASSDTGNYGYTF. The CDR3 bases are TGTGCCAGCAGTGACACAGGGAACTATGGCTACACCTTC.

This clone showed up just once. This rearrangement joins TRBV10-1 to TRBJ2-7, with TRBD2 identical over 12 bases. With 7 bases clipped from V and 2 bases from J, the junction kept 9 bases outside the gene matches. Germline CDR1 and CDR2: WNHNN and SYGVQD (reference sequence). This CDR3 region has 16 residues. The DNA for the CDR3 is TGCGCCAGCAACCCCGGACTAGCGGGGAGCACCTACGAGCAGTACTTC. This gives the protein CASNPGLAGSTYEQYF.

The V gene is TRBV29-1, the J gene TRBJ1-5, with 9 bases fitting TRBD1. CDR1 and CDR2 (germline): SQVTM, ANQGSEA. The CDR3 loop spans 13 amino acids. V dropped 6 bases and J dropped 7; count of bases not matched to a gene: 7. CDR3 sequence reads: CSVGQGGEQPQHF. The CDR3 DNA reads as TGCAGCGTGGGACAGGGCGGGGAGCAGCCCCAGCATTTT.

The CDR3 DNA sequence: TGTGCCAGTAATGGTCGGGTAGCCAAAAACATTCAGTACTTC. Protein: CASNGRVAKNIQYF. The V and J genes are TRBV19 and TRBJ2-4, with no clear D. V lost 7 bases and J 0 bases, leaving 10 bases between the germline ends. The CDR3 is 14 residues long. Germline V CDR1 and CDR2: LNHDA, SQIVND (reference sequence).

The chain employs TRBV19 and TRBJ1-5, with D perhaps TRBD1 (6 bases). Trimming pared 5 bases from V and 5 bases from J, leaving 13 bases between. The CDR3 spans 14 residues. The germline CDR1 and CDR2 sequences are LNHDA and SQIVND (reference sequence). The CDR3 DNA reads TGTGCCAGTAGTCTCGGACAGATAGATCAGCCCCAGCATTTT. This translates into CASSLGQIDQPQHF. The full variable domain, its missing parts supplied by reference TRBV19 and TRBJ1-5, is DGGITQSPKYLFRKEGQNVTLSCEQNLNHDAMYWYRQDPGQGLRLIYYSQIVNDFQKGDIAEGYSVSREKKESFPLTVTSAQKNPTAFYLCASSLGQIDQPQHFGDGTRLSIL.

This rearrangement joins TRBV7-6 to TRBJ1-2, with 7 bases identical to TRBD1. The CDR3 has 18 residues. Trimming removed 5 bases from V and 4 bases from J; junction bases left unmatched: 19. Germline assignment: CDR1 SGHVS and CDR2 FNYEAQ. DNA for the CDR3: TGTGCCAGCAGCCTACAGACCCTACAGGGGTCCCGCTTCTATGGCTACACCTTC. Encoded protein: CASSLQTLQGSRFYGYTF.

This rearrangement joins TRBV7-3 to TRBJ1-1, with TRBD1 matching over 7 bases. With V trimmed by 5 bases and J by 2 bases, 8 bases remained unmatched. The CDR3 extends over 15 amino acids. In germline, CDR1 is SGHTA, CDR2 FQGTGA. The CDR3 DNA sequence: TGTGCCAGCAGCGGCAGACAGGGAAGTAACACTGAAGCTTTCTTT. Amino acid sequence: CASSGRQGSNTEAFF.

For the CDR3, the DNA is TGTGCCAGCAGCCTACGGGTCGCCCAGACCCCATTATGGAATGAGCAGTTCTTC. Its protein is CASSLRVAQTPLWNEQFF. The chain carries TRBV7-6 and TRBJ2-1, with D uncertain. The CDR3 length is 18 residues. Germline CDR1 SGHVS, CDR2 FNYEAQ. V lost 5 bases and J 7 bases, leaving 27 bases between the germline ends.

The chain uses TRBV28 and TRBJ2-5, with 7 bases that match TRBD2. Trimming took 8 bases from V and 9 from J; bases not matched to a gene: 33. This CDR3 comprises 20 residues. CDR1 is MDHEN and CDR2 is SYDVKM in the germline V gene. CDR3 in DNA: TGTGCCAGCGTTCCGGGACTAAGGTCCAAAGGGATGTTGGGGACCCGAGCCCAGTACTTC. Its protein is CASVPGLRSKGMLGTRAQYF.